The TCR beta chain under discussion was sequenced for a study of vaccination and CD4 T cells after COVID-19 (dated by TCRdb to about 2022). Regarding the research as a whole: SARS-CoV-2 positivity had been established in the convalescent patients by nasal swab PCR, and mild disease was recorded in roughly 9 of these patients and severe disease in one. The time from the second vaccine dose to post-vaccine blood sampling had a median of roughly 70 days and ranged from roughly 12 to 241 days. Post-COVID blood samples were collected from convalescent patients a median of approximately 100 days after diagnosis, with a range of about 30 to 180 days. As controls, cultures received a CEFX viral epitope pool (the positive control), an HIV-1 Nef peptide pool (the negative control), or no peptide at all. The convalescent cohort comprised six males and four females, including two Hispanic individuals, seven Caucasians, two Asians and one multiracial person. The spike-specific CD4+ TCR repertoire was compared before and after mRNA vaccination in approximately 9 COVID-19 convalescent patients and a few infection-naive healthy vaccine recipients. Participants received two doses of either the Pfizer-BioNTech BNT162b2 vaccine (n=8) or the Moderna mRNA-1273 vaccine (n=2). Culture stimuli were overlapping spike peptide pools from SARS-CoV-2 and from the common cold coronaviruses HCoV-NL63, HCoV-OC43 and HCoV-229E.

Overall results and qualifications from the work: The number of convalescent patients in the study was relatively small, and the study did not examine early timepoints following natural infection. Although the median number of SARS-CoV-2-reactive clonotypes went up from approximately 20 after infection to some 37 after vaccination, the increase was not significant. In convalescent patients, a median around 90% of post-vaccine SARS-CoV-2-reactive clones were detected only after vaccination, suggesting vaccine-specific priming. Of the vaccine-specific clones in convalescent patients, 304 of 307, or nearly all, reacted only to SARS-CoV-2 spike and did not cross-react with common cold coronaviruses.

The sample's treatment or condition label is to be understood as: approximately 10-day PBMC culture with coronavirus spike peptide pools or control peptides (ViraFEST assay). The ViraFEST assay was used in the study, in which antigen-specific T cells were expanded with peptide pools and expanded clonotypes were subsequently identified by TCR sequencing. Positive SARS-CoV-2 PCR tests in the convalescent patients dated from March to December 2020, before Alpha, Beta and Delta variants emerged in the United States. Each well held around 2.1 million PBMCs cultured with roughly 10 ug/ml peptide pools in IMDM containing roughly 5% human AB serum and approximately 10 IU/ml IL-2. On days 3 and 7, half of the culture medium was replaced with fresh IL-2-containing medium. CD4+ T cells were isolated after roughly nine days of culture through negative selection using the EasySep CD4+ T cell isolation kit. Ficoll-Paque Plus gradient centrifugation was used to isolate PBMCs from whole blood, and the isolated PBMCs were then either used fresh or cryopreserved at -140C. Each culture condition was generally run in triplicate wells.

Spanning cysteine to phenylalanine, the CDR3 consists of 13 amino acids. Here the CDR3 DNA is all that survives: 39 bases in frame from base 1. V trim: 11 bases; J trim: 3 bases; unmatched bases: 9. The germline V gene specifies MRHNA as CDR1 and SNTAGT as CDR2. On this clonotype: The antigen it recognizes is unknown. No clone much larger than this one lies a single base away; base qualities are absent.

To prepare the library, PCR was applied. DNA from cultured CD4+ T cells was subjected to TCR sequencing with the Oncomine TCR Beta short-read assay at the Johns Hopkins FTIC core. The QIAamp micro DNA kit was used to extract genomic DNA from the cultured CD4+ T cells. Oncomine TCR Beta libraries from cultured CD4+ T cells were pooled with unique dual indexes and sequenced on an Illumina iSeq 100. The study's processing was this. Non-productive sequences were filtered out, and CDR3s that did not start with C, did not end with F or W, or were shorter than 7 amino acids were discarded. Antigen-specific clonotypes were identified using the MANAFEST web application through comparison of peptide-stimulated wells with reference and other culture wells. An FDR below 0.05, an odds ratio above 5, and a productive frequency above 0.1% in at least two of three replicate wells were required for clones to be considered positive. Clonotypes that were significantly expanded in both SARS-CoV-2 spike wells and at least one common cold coronavirus spike condition were defined as cross-reactive. Levenshtein distances (stringdist) and unrooted phylogenetic trees (ape) in R version 3.6.1 were used to assess CDR3 homology. TCRdb applied fastp at Q25 and MiXCR to the public reads, then kept only in-frame beta chains. Each CDR3 protein gets just one entry, which takes the most common genes and DNA from the rows behind it. TCRdb, not the authors, supplied the V and J calls. The sample data list approximately 11,000 distinct CDR3 sequences, and over 75% of these were observed just once. 18% of the sample is in the top ten clones.

Recombination connected TRBV6-4 to TRBJ1-1; 7 bases in the middle match TRBD1. The receptor was isolated from a human donor who had recovered from COVID-19. Sequencing used CD4+ T cells from blood, cultured in vitro. The CDR3 region: CAAKGARDTEAFF. The DNA sequence is given as TGTGCCGCCAAGGGGGCGCGGGACACTGAAGCTTTCTTT.